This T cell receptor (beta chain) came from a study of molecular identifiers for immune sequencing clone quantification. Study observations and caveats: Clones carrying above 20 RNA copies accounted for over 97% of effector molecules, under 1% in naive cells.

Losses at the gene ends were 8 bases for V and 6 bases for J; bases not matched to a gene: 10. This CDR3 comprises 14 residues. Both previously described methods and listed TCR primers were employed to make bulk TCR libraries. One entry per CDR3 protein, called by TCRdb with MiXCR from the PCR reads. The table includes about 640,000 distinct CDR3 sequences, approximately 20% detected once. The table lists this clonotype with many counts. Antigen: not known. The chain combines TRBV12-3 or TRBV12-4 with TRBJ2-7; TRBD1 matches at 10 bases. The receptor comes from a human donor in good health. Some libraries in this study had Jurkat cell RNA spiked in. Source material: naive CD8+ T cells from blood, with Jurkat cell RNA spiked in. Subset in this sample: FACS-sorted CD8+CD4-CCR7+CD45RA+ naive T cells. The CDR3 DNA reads TGTGCCAGCTCGACCGGGACAGGGGTTTCCGAGCAGTACTTC. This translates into CASSTGTGVSEQYF.